Sequencing of this TCR beta chain was carried out in a study of graft-versus-host responses after intestinal transplantation. Study in general: After anti-thymocyte globulin induction, recipients took tacrolimus and steroids for two to three years. General study results and limits: Allograft graft-versus-host to host-versus-graft clonal ratios ran high in patients with graft-donor T cell macrochimerism. Peak circulating GvH clone levels were associated with early post-transplant HvG declines.

About this clone itself: Its antigen is undetermined.

CDR3 length equals 17 residues. The germline CDR1 and CDR2 sequences are MNHEY and SMNVEV (reference sequence). Trimming removed 2 bases from V and 2 bases from J; junction bases left unmatched: 9. Sequencing was performed with immunoSEQ multiplex PCR; in TCRdb, only in-frame clones are kept and a portion is missing. The sample lists over 45,000 clones; about 90% were seen once. This specimen was PBMCs, taken 26 days after transplant. The TCR originated in a human patient who received an intestinal transplant, so some T cells may come from the graft donor. V is TRBV27 and J is TRBJ2-5; 9 bases map to TRBD2. As DNA, the CDR3 is TGTGCCAGCAGTTTAATCGGGGTTAGCGGGGGACAAGAGACCCAGTACTTC. Protein sequence: CASSLIGVSGGQETQYF.